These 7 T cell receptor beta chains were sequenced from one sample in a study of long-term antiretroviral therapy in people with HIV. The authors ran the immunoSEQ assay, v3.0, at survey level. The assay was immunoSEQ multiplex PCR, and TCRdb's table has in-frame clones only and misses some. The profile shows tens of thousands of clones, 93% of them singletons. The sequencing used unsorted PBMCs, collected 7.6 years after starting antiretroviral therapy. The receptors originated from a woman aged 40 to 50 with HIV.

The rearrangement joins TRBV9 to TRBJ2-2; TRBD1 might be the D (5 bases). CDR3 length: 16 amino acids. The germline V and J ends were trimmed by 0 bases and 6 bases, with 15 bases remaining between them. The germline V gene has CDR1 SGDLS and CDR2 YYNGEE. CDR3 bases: TGTGCCAGCAGCGTAGGGCCCCCAGGGTCTCCCGGGGAGCTGTTTTTT. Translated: CASSVGPPGSPGELFF.

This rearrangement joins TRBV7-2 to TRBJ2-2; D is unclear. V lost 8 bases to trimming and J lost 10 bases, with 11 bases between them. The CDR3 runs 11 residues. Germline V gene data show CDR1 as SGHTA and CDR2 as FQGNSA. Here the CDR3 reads CASQELEELFF. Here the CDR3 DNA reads TGTGCCAGCCAGGAGTTGGAGGAGCTGTTTTTT.

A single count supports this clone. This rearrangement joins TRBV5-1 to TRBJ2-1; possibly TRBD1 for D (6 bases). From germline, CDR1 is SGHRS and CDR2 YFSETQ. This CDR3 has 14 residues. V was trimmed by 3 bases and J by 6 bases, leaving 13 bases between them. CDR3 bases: TGCGCCAGCAGCTCCCGGGACAATCGCAATGAGCAGTTCTTC. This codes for CASSSRDNRNEQFF. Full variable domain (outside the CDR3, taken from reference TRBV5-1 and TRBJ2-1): KAGVTQTPRYLIKTRGQQVTLSCSPISGHRSVSWYQQTPGQGLQFLFEYFSETQRNKGNFPGRFSGRQFSNSRSEMNVSTLELGDSALYLCASSSRDNRNEQFFGPGTRLTVL.

The CDR3 DNA reads as TGTGCCAGCAGCCACAGGGGGCAAGCAGATACGCAGTATTTT. Translating it yields CASSHRGQADTQYF. This chain connects TRBV5-6 to TRBJ2-3; 9 nucleotides match TRBD1. V trimming: 4 bases; J trimming: 4 bases; junction bases outside the gene matches: 4. The CDR3 sequence is 14 residues long. CDR1 is SGHDT, CDR2 YYEEEE, per germline. Drawing the rest from reference TRBV5-6 and TRBJ2-3, the complete variable domain is DAGVTQSPTHLIKTRGQQVTLRCSPKSGHDTVSWYQQALGQGPQFIFQYYEEEERQRGNFPDRFSGHQFPNYSSELNVNALLLGDSALYLCASSHRGQADTQYFGPGTRLTVL.

The CDR3 nucleotides are TGTGCCAGCAGCTCTAGCGGGGGGACAACTGAGCAGTTCTTC. Translating gives CASSSSGGTTEQFF. V gene TRBV5-6 combines with J gene TRBJ2-1, with 11 positions matching TRBD2. Germline CDR1 is SGHDT and CDR2 is YYEEEE. CDR3 size: 14 residues. The ends lost 3 bases at V and 9 bases at J; junction bases unmatched: 5.

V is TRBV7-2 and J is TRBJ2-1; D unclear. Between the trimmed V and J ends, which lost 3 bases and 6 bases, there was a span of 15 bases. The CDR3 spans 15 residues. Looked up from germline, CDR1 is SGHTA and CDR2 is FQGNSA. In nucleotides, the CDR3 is TGTGCCAGCAGCTTGGTTTCTGGCGTCATCAATGAGCAGTTCTTC. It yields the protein CASSLVSGVINEQFF.

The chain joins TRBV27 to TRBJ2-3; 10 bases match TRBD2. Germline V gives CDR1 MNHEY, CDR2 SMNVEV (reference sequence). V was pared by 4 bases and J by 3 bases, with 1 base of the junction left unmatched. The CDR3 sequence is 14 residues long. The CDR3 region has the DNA TGTGCCAGCAGTTATAGCGGGAGGACAGATACGCAGTATTTT. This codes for CASSYSGRTDTQYF.